This T cell receptor beta chain appears in the sequencing data of a study of regulatory T cells in long-lasting Graves disease. On the study more broadly: Less than 3 months of antithyroid drugs had been taken by newly diagnosed Graves' patients.

Time point specified: newly diagnosed GD, antithyroid drugs for less than 3 months. PBMC RNA served as the TCR library source. Diagnoses of Graves' disease were made by American Thyroid Association guidelines. Building of the TCR beta libraries involved iRepertoire HTBI primers and Arm-PCR of CDR3 regions. MiXCR was run by TCRdb on the multiplex PCR reads, yielding one entry per CDR3 protein. The sample lists about 220,000 distinct CDR3 sequences; roughly 20% were seen once. Study-level results: Persistent cases favored TRBV28, TRBJ1-2 and TRBJ2-5. The TCR repertoire of persistent Graves' patients was less diverse than that of newly diagnosed ones.

The germline CDR1 and CDR2 sequences are SEHNR and FQNEAQ (reference sequence). Trimming at V came to 3 bases and at J to 7 bases, leaving 22 bases not matched to a gene. The CDR3 is 20 amino acids. As for this clonotype: Antigen unknown.

The sample was also reused in another study, on T cells in Graves' hyperthyroidism and ophthalmopathy.

This receptor was identified in a woman under 40 with Graves disease. This chain uses TRBV7-9 with TRBJ2-1, with TRBD2 matching 9 bases. Sequenced here: peripheral blood mononuclear cells (PBMCs), sampled at new diagnosis, from a patient treated with antithyroid drugs. The DNA of the CDR3 is TGTGCCAGCAGCTTTAGGGGGCGGGGGGGCGCCGGGACTCAGAGGAATGAGCAGTTCTTC. This translates into CASSFRGRGGAGTQRNEQFF.